The clone carrying this TCR beta chain was counted a single time. The antigen remains unidentified. This sample was taken from a study of cytotoxic CD8 clonotypes in ibrutinib-treated CLL. In the study overall: Of a cohort that held 10 to 12 relapsed/refractory and around 16 treatment-naive patients, 17 to 18 were IGHV unmutated. Study findings and constraints: Under therapy, public clonotypes either contracted or stayed stable, and they were uncommon. Samples were collected at differing times from sustained-remission and progressing patients. Clonality measured at baseline exceeded age-matched healthy donors, tracking circulating CD8+ T-cell counts.

Clones were sequenced by immunoSEQ multiplex PCR, and TCRdb holds only the in-frame ones, with some missing. The repertoire holds 90,000 to 100,000 clones, with about 78% as singletons. Germline values: CDR1 SGHRS, CDR2 YFSETQ. The CDR3 spans 14 residues. With V trimmed by 7 bases and J by 8 bases, 12 bases remained unmatched. Specimen: PBMCs, collected after 12 months of ibrutinib treatment. The source is a human donor with chronic lymphocytic leukemia. V is TRBV5-1 and J is TRBJ1-2; the match to TRBD1 covers 9 bases. This CDR3 reads CASSYSQGAVGYTF. The CDR3 nucleotides read TGCGCCAGCTCCTACTCACAGGGGGCTGTCGGCTACACCTTC.